This entry features one T cell receptor (beta chain) sequence. Sequencing used immunoSEQ multiplex PCR; TCRdb keeps in-frame clones, though not all of them. The table includes approximately 170,000 clones, more than 90% detected once. The data originate from a study of control samples from healthy donors and cancer patients. With 6 bases removed from V and 6 bases from J, the gap between germline ends came to 12 bases. This CDR3 has 13 amino acids. Germline V lookup: CDR1 MNHNS, CDR2 SASEGT. The receptor was derived from a young man in good health. The chain combines TRBV6-1 with TRBJ2-1, with TRBD1 as a possible D gene (6 bases). The sequenced sample consisted of blood. The chain's CDR3 is CASRDTGFNEQFF. CDR3 DNA: TGTGCCAGCAGGGATACAGGGTTCAATGAGCAGTTCTTC.